Listed below are T cell receptor beta chains from one sample, sequenced in a study of fetal regulatory T cell absence and autoimmunity. Only in-frame clones appear in the TCRdb table, and some are missing; sequencing was by immunoSEQ multiplex PCR. The profile covers roughly 95,000 clones, with about three quarters appearing a single time and 1.5% to 2% taken by the ten largest. The sequencing input was pancreas tissue. The receptors stem from a male donor with IPEX syndrome. The CDR3 runs from the conserved cysteine through the conserved F or W. A D gene is named only where the DNA matches it firmly. Only part of the rows carry a size: once, few, many, or a class if the clone is expanded.

j_call: TRBJ2-3
v_call: TRBV9
clone_size: NA
d_call: NA
cdr3_aa: CASSVATADTQYF
cdr3_nt: TGTGCCAGCAGCGTAGCTACCGCAGATACGCAGTATTTT

j_call: TRBJ2-1
v_call: TRBV7-9
clone_size: NA
d_call: TRBD2
cdr3_aa: CASSGTSVYNEQFF
cdr3_nt: TGTGCCAGCAGCGGGACTAGCGTTTACAATGAGCAGTTCTTC

j_call: TRBJ2-5
v_call: TRBV6-5
clone_size: NA
d_call: NA
cdr3_aa: CASSYSNYETQYF
cdr3_nt: TGTGCCAGCAGTTACTCGAACTATGAGACCCAGTACTTC

j_call: TRBJ1-2
v_call: TRBV2
clone_size: NA
d_call: TRBD1
cdr3_aa: CASRKSRQGSSRVGLTNYGYTF
cdr3_nt: TGTGCCAGCAGGAAGTCTCGACAGGGATCCAGTCGAGTGGGTTTAACTAACTATGGCTACACCTTC

j_call: TRBJ2-7
v_call: TRBV4-3
clone_size: few
d_call: TRBD2
cdr3_aa: CASSQIAGTSGYEQYF
cdr3_nt: TGCGCCAGCAGCCAAATCGCCGGGACTAGCGGCTACGAGCAGTACTTC

j_call: TRBJ1-4
v_call: TRBV10-3
clone_size: NA
d_call: NA
cdr3_aa: CAISPEGLREKLFF
cdr3_nt: TGTGCCATCAGTCCCGAGGGGCTCAGGGAAAAACTGTTTTTT

j_call: TRBJ2-3
v_call: TRBV13
clone_size: NA
d_call: TRBD2
cdr3_aa: CASSFPSGGDDTDTQYF
cdr3_nt: TGTGCCAGCAGCTTCCCCAGCGGGGGGGACGACACAGATACGCAGTATTTT

j_call: TRBJ2-5
v_call: TRBV7-7
clone_size: NA
d_call: TRBD1
cdr3_aa: CASSLGGQGKETQYF
cdr3_nt: TGTGCTAGCAGCTTAGGGGGACAGGGGAAAGAGACCCAGTACTTC

j_call: TRBJ2-2
v_call: TRBV6-5
clone_size: NA
d_call: TRBD1
cdr3_aa: CASTVDRGIGGELFF
cdr3_nt: TGTGCCAGCACCGTGGACAGGGGGATTGGCGGGGAGCTGTTTTTT

j_call: TRBJ2-7
v_call: TRBV11-2
clone_size: few
d_call: TRBD2
cdr3_aa: CASSYQVGLAGGEQYF
cdr3_nt: TGTGCCAGCAGCTATCAAGTAGGGCTAGCGGGGGGCGAGCAGTACTTC

j_call: TRBJ2-3
v_call: TRBV18
clone_size: NA
d_call: NA
cdr3_aa: CASSPFFHSADTQYF
cdr3_nt: TGTGCCAGCTCACCCTTCTTCCACAGCGCAGATACGCAGTATTTT

j_call: TRBJ1-4
v_call: TRBV29-1
clone_size: NA
d_call: TRBD1
cdr3_aa: CSVSGQGKLFF
cdr3_nt: TGCAGCGTTTCCGGACAGGGAAAACTGTTTTTT

j_call: TRBJ2-7
v_call: TRBV29-1
clone_size: few
d_call: NA
cdr3_aa: CSVEDSSYEQYF
cdr3_nt: TGCAGCGTTGAAGACAGCTCCTACGAGCAGTACTTC

j_call: TRBJ2-7
v_call: TRBV13
clone_size: NA
d_call: NA
cdr3_aa: CASSLRGDVSYEQYF
cdr3_nt: TGTGCCAGCAGCTTACGGGGTGACGTCTCCTACGAGCAGTACTTC

j_call: TRBJ2-7
v_call: TRBV7-2
clone_size: NA
d_call: NA
cdr3_aa: CASSLAGTGPGYEQYF
cdr3_nt: TGTGCCAGCAGCTTAGCAGGGACGGGACCTGGCTACGAGCAGTACTTC

j_call: TRBJ2-7
v_call: TRBV7-9
clone_size: NA
d_call: TRBD2
cdr3_aa: CASSLSPSGRGEQYF
cdr3_nt: TGTGCCAGCAGCTTAAGTCCTAGCGGGAGGGGGGAGCAGTACTTC

j_call: TRBJ2-2
v_call: TRBV9
clone_size: few
d_call: NA
cdr3_aa: CASSRGTNTGELFF
cdr3_nt: TGTGCCAGCAGCAGGGGGACGAACACCGGGGAGCTGTTTTTT

j_call: TRBJ2-3
v_call: TRBV4-1
clone_size: NA
d_call: NA
cdr3_aa: CASSQEVARGTDTQYF
cdr3_nt: TGCGCCAGCAGCCAAGAGGTGGCAAGGGGCACAGATACGCAGTATTTT

j_call: TRBJ2-2
v_call: TRBV6-5
clone_size: NA
d_call: TRBD1
cdr3_aa: CASSPDRDTGELFF
cdr3_nt: TGTGCCAGCAGCCCCGACAGGGACACCGGGGAGCTGTTTTTT

j_call: TRBJ2-3
v_call: TRBV11-2
clone_size: NA
d_call: NA
cdr3_aa: CASSLDSGAGDTQYF
cdr3_nt: TGTGCCAGCAGCTTAGATTCAGGGGCCGGGGATACGCAGTATTTT

j_call: TRBJ1-2
v_call: TRBV13
clone_size: NA
d_call: NA
cdr3_aa: CASSLVQGLHGYTF
cdr3_nt: TGTGCCAGCAGCTTAGTTCAGGGGTTACATGGCTACACCTTC

j_call: TRBJ1-1
v_call: TRBV7-6
clone_size: NA
d_call: NA
cdr3_aa: CASSPGTGVNTEAFF
cdr3_nt: TGTGCCAGCAGCCCAGGAACAGGAGTGAACACTGAAGCTTTCTTT

j_call: TRBJ2-5
v_call: TRBV11-2
clone_size: NA
d_call: NA
cdr3_aa: CASSRAGIQETQYF
cdr3_nt: TGTGCCAGCAGCCGTGCCGGGATCCAAGAGACCCAGTACTTC

j_call: TRBJ2-7
v_call: TRBV7-6
clone_size: NA
d_call: TRBD2
cdr3_aa: CASSLAGGSYEQYF
cdr3_nt: TGTGCCAGCAGCTTAGCGGGAGGGTCCTACGAGCAGTACTTC

j_call: TRBJ2-7
v_call: TRBV15
clone_size: NA
d_call: TRBD2
cdr3_aa: CATSRGNRLAGEEQYF
cdr3_nt: TGTGCCACCAGCAGAGGAAACAGACTAGCGGGAGAGGAGCAGTACTTC

j_call: TRBJ2-1
v_call: TRBV10-1
clone_size: few
d_call: NA
cdr3_aa: CAINELYNEQFF
cdr3_nt: TGCGCCATCAACGAACTCTACAATGAGCAGTTCTTC

j_call: TRBJ2-7
v_call: TRBV14
clone_size: NA
d_call: TRBD1
cdr3_aa: CASSQAIGQGAGEQYF
cdr3_nt: TGTGCCAGCAGCCAAGCGATCGGGCAGGGGGCGGGAGAGCAGTACTTC

j_call: TRBJ2-7
v_call: TRBV10-1
clone_size: NA
d_call: TRBD2
cdr3_aa: CASSESSGGAYEQYF
cdr3_nt: TGCGCCAGCAGTGAGTCTAGCGGGGGGGCCTACGAGCAGTACTTC

j_call: TRBJ1-2
v_call: TRBV4-3
clone_size: NA
d_call: NA
cdr3_aa: CASSQDQGQGRGYTF
cdr3_nt: TGCGCCAGCAGCCAAGATCAGGGTCAGGGCCGGGGCTACACCTTC

j_call: TRBJ2-1
v_call: TRBV6-1
clone_size: once
d_call: TRBD2
cdr3_aa: CASSETSGGYNEQFF
cdr3_nt: TGTGCCAGCAGTGAAACTAGCGGGGGCTACAATGAGCAGTTCTTC

j_call: TRBJ1-2
v_call: TRBV27
clone_size: once
d_call: TRBD1
cdr3_aa: CASSRQGSYGYTF
cdr3_nt: TGTGCCAGCAGCAGACAGGGGAGCTATGGCTACACCTTC

j_call: TRBJ1-2
v_call: TRBV7-9
clone_size: few
d_call: NA
cdr3_aa: CASSLRGNGYTF
cdr3_nt: TGTGCCAGCAGCCTAAGGGGTAACGGCTACACCTTC

j_call: TRBJ2-1
v_call: TRBV4-1
clone_size: NA
d_call: NA
cdr3_aa: CASSQVPGRGNEQFF
cdr3_nt: TGCGCCAGCAGCCAAGTACCGGGACGGGGCAATGAGCAGTTCTTC

j_call: TRBJ2-1
v_call: TRBV6-6
clone_size: few
d_call: NA
cdr3_aa: CASRGYNEQFF
cdr3_nt: TGTGCCAGCCGGGGATACAATGAGCAGTTCTTC

j_call: TRBJ2-2
v_call: TRBV27
clone_size: few
d_call: NA
cdr3_aa: CASRRDIGELFF
cdr3_nt: TGTGCCAGCAGAAGGGACATCGGGGAGCTGTTTTTT

j_call: TRBJ2-7
v_call: TRBV7-9
clone_size: NA
d_call: NA
cdr3_aa: CASSLLGPNEQYF
cdr3_nt: TGTGCCAGCAGCCTACTGGGACCGAACGAGCAGTACTTC

j_call: TRBJ2-1
v_call: TRBV4-1
clone_size: NA
d_call: TRBD2
cdr3_aa: CASSQGVSSSGRALREQFF
cdr3_nt: TGCGCCAGCAGCCAAGGGGTCTCTTCTAGCGGGAGGGCCCTAAGAGAGCAGTTCTTC

j_call: TRBJ2-1
v_call: TRBV30
clone_size: NA
d_call: TRBD2
cdr3_aa: CAWSVRLAGGEQFF
cdr3_nt: TGTGCCTGGAGTGTACGGCTAGCGGGAGGTGAGCAGTTCTTC

j_call: TRBJ1-2
v_call: TRBV5-6
clone_size: few
d_call: TRBD1
cdr3_aa: CASLRRTGFGYTF
cdr3_nt: TGTGCCAGCCTGCGGCGGACAGGGTTTGGCTACACCTTC

j_call: TRBJ1-6
v_call: TRBV11-2
clone_size: few
d_call: NA
cdr3_aa: CASSPAGLWGNSPLHF
cdr3_nt: TGTGCCAGCAGCCCTGCCGGACTTTGGGGGAATTCACCCCTCCACTTT

j_call: TRBJ2-3
v_call: TRBV7-2
clone_size: NA
d_call: NA
cdr3_aa: CASSLARGHGTDTQYF
cdr3_nt: TGTGCCAGCAGCTTAGCGCGGGGGCACGGCACAGATACGCAGTATTTT

j_call: TRBJ2-7
v_call: TRBV6-5
clone_size: few
d_call: TRBD1
cdr3_aa: CAGLGTGSYEQYF
cdr3_nt: TGTGCCGGCCTCGGGACAGGGTCCTACGAGCAGTACTTC

j_call: TRBJ2-7
v_call: TRBV5-1
clone_size: few
d_call: TRBD1
cdr3_aa: CASSWDRANEQYF
cdr3_nt: TGCGCCAGCAGCTGGGACAGGGCTAACGAGCAGTACTTC

j_call: TRBJ1-1
v_call: TRBV9
clone_size: NA
d_call: NA
cdr3_aa: CASSVTIQEGNTEAFF
cdr3_nt: TGTGCCAGCAGCGTAACAATCCAGGAGGGGAACACTGAAGCTTTCTTT

j_call: TRBJ2-5
v_call: TRBV7-6
clone_size: NA
d_call: NA
cdr3_aa: CASSEGGPGETQYF
cdr3_nt: TGTGCCAGCAGCGAGGGGGGGCCCGGGGAGACCCAGTACTTC

j_call: TRBJ2-5
v_call: TRBV2
clone_size: NA
d_call: TRBD2
cdr3_aa: CASSELAGQETQYF
cdr3_nt: TGTGCCAGCAGTGAACTAGCGGGCCAAGAGACCCAGTACTTC

j_call: TRBJ2-7
v_call: TRBV7-6
clone_size: NA
d_call: NA
cdr3_aa: CASSLTTEYEQYF
cdr3_nt: TGTGCCAGCAGCTTAACCACAGAATACGAGCAGTACTTC

j_call: TRBJ2-2
v_call: TRBV27
clone_size: NA
d_call: NA
cdr3_aa: CASSFGGGTGELFF
cdr3_nt: TGTGCCAGCAGTTTTGGGGGCGGCACCGGGGAGCTGTTTTTT